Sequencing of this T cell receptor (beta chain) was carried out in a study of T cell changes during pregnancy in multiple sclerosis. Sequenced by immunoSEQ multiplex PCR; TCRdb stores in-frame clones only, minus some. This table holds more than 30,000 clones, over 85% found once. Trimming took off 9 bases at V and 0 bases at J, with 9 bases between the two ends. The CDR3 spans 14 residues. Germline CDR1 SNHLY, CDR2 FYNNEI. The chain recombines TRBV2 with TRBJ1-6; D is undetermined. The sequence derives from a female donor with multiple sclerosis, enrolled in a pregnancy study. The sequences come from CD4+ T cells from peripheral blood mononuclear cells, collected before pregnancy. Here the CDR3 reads CASGESSYNSPLHF. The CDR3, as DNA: TGTGCCAGTGGGGAGAGCTCCTATAATTCACCCCTCCACTTT. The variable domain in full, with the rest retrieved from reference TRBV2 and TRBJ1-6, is EPEVTQTPSHQVTQMGQEVILRCVPISNHLYFYWYRQILGQKVEFLVSFYNNEISEKSEIFDDQFSVERPDGSNFTLKIRSTKLEDSAMYFCASGESSYNSPLHFGNGTRLTVT.